This note documents a single T cell receptor beta chain sequence. Its target is not known. The sample comes from a study of shared clonotypes between healthy human individuals. Broader study findings: Between a handful of donors, naive CD4 clonotypes were shared at a level of approximately 5%.

V was cut by 6 bases and J by 5 bases, with 10 bases left in between. In germline, CDR1 is MNHEY, CDR2 SVGAGI. The CDR3 is 12 residues long. The repertoire was sequenced with immunoSEQ multiplex PCR; TCRdb's copy has only in-frame clones and lacks some. Of some 2.1 million clones in the sample, 90% to 95% were seen once. Sequences were obtained from naive CD4+ T cells sorted from blood. Subset reported: CD45RA+ positively selected. The chain is built from TRBV6-5 and TRBJ2-5, with a possible D match to TRBD2 (6 bases). The source of this sequence is a man aged 18 to 30 in good health. CDR3 sequence (DNA): TGTGCCAGCAGACGGGACTGGGAGACCCAGTACTTC. Amino acids: CASRRDWETQYF.